This T cell receptor (beta chain) derives from a study of tissue T cells after allogeneic stem cell transplantation. Germline V gene sequence: CDR1 SGHNT, CDR2 YYREEE (reference sequence). CDR3 length: 14 amino acids. V dropped 3 bases and J dropped 2 bases, with 11 bases sitting between them. Findings and limits, study-wide: Tissue-detected TCR repertoire was only partly captured by blood and spleen T cells. Across patients, clones rarely overlapped, yet motif clusters were shared tissue-specifically.

Autopsy tissues spanned esophagus to rectum, liver, skin, and lymphoid organs including spleen. The table came from immunoSEQ multiplex PCR; TCRdb's copy has only in-frame clones and leaves some out. The sample has 3,000 to 5,000 clones; around 74% are singletons. Points on this clone: The antigen is not known.

The chain couples TRBV5-4 to TRBJ2-5, with D uncertain. The input for sequencing was left colon tissue, taken at autopsy. This receptor was taken from a woman aged 18-55 years with breast cancer. DNA for the CDR3: TGTGCCAGCAGCTCGGCCTGGGGACAAGAGACCCAGTACTTC. It encodes CASSSAWGQETQYF. Full variable domain (rest looked up from reference TRBV5-4 and TRBJ2-5): ETGVTQSPTHLIKTRGQQVTLRCSSQSGHNTVSWYQQALGQGPQFIFQYYREEENGRGNFPPRFSGLQFPNYSSELNVNALELDDSALYLCASSSAWGQETQYFGPGTRLLVL.